The T cell receptor beta chain described here comes from a study of Graves' ophthalmopathy and Graves' hyperthyroidism. Study-level information: Upon initial diagnosis and before any treatment, peripheral blood was collected. Study results and limitations: Most expanded clonotypes in thyroid above 0.001 frequency also showed up in blood.

The PBMCs originated from more than 8 ml of fresh peripheral blood. Germline V gene sequence: CDR1 KGHDR, CDR2 SFDVKD. The CDR3 sequence is 17 residues long. J lost 4 bases, V lost 10 bases, and 20 bases had no gene match. The table lists this clonotype with a count of one. Its antigen is unidentified. Amplification targeted the TCR beta CDR3 regions, with RNA transcripts as the source material. Second-round multiplex PCR came after a first-round RT-PCR that employed HTBI primers. One entry per CDR3 protein results from TCRdb running MiXCR on the multiplex PCR reads. The table lists hundreds of thousands of distinct CDR3 sequences, just over 40% of them singletons, with around 3.3% in the top ten.

The V call is TRBV24-1, the J call TRBJ2-7; 8 bases are shared with TRBD1. The clonotype originates from an adult man with Graves' ophthalmopathy. Sequencing was performed on peripheral blood. The CDR3 loop reads CATARDLNTGTGYEQYF. CDR3 sequence (DNA): TGTGCCACAGCAAGGGACCTGAACACCGGGACAGGATACGAGCAGTACTTC.